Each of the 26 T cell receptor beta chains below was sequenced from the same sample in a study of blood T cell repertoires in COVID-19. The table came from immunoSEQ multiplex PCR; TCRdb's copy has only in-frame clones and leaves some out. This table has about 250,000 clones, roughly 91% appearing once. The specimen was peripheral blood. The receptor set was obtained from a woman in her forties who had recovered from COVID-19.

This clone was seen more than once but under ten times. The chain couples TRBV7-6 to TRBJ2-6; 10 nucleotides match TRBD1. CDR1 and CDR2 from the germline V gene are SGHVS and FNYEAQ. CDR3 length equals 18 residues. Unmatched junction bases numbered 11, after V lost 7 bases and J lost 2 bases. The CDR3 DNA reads TGTGCCAGCACCGACCGGGACAGGGGTTCAACTGGGGCCAACGTCCTGACTTTC. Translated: CASTDRDRGSTGANVLTF.

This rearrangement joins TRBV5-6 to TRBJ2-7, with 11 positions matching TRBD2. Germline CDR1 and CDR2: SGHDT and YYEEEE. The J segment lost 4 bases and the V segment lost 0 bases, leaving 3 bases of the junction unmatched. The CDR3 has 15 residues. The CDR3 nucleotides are TGTGCCAGCAGCTTGGCCCTAGCGGGAGGTTACGAGCAGTACTTC. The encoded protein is CASSLALAGGYEQYF.

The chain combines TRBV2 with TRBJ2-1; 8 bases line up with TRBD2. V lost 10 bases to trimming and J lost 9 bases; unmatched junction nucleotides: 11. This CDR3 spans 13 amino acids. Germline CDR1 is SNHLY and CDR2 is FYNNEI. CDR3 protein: CATHPGRGGEQFF. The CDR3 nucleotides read TGTGCCACCCACCCCGGGAGGGGGGGTGAGCAGTTCTTC.

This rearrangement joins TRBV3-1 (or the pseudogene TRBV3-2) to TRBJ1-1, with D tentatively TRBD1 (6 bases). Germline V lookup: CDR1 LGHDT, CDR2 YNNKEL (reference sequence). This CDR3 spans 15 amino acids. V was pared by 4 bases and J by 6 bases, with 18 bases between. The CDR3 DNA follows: TGTGCCAGCAGCCCCACAGGGATTTCCCAGCCTGAAGCTTTCTTT. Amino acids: CASSPTGISQPEAFF.

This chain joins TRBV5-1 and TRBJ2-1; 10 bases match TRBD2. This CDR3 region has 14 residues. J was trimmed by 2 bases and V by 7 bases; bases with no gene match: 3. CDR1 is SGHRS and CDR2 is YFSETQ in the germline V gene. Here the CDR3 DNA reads TGCGCCAGCCGAGCGGGAGGGGCCTACAATGAGCAGTTCTTC. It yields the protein CASRAGGAYNEQFF. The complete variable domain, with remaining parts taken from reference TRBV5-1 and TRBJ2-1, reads KAGVTQTPRYLIKTRGQQVTLSCSPISGHRSVSWYQQTPGQGLQFLFEYFSETQRNKGNFPGRFSGRQFSNSRSEMNVSTLELGDSALYLCASRAGGAYNEQFFGPGTRLTVL.

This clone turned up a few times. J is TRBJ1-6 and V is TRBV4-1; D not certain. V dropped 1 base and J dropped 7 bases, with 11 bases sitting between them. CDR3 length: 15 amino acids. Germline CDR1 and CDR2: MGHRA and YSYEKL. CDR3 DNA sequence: TGCGCCAGCAGCCAAGTTCGGCCGGGGAATTCACCCCTCCACTTT. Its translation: CASSQVRPGNSPLHF.

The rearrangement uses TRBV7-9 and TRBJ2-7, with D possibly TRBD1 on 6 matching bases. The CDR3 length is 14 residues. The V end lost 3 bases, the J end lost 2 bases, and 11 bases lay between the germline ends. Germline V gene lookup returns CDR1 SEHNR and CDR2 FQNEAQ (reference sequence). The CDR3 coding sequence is TGTGCCAGCAGCTTGGGGACACCTCCCTACGAGCAGTACTTC. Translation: CASSLGTPPYEQYF.

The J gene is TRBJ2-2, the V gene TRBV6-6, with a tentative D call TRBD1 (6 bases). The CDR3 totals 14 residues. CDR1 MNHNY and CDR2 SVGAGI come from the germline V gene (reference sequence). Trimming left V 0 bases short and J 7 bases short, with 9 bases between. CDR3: CASSYSRGGGELFF. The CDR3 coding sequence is TGTGCCAGCAGTTACTCGAGAGGGGGCGGGGAGCTGTTTTTT.

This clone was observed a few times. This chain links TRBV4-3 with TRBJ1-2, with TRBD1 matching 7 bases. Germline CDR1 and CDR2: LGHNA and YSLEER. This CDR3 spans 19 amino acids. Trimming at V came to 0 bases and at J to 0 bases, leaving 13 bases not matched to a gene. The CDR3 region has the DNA TGCGCCAGCAGCCAAGAGCCTAGGGGGCCGGAAGACCCTAACTATGGCTACACCTTC. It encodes CASSQEPRGPEDPNYGYTF.

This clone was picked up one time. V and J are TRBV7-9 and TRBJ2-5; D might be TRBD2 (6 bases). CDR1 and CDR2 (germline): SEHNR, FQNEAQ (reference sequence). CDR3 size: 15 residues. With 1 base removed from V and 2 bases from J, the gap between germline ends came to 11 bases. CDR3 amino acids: CASSLEGSGQETQYF. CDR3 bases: TGTGCCAGCAGCTTAGAGGGTAGCGGACAAGAGACCCAGTACTTC.

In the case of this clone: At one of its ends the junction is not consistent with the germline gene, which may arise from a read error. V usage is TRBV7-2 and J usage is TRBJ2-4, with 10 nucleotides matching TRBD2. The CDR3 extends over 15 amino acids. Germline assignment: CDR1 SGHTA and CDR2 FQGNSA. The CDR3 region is CASSLAGGIQNIQYF. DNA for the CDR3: TGTGCCAGCAGTTTAGCGGGAGGTATACAAAACATTCAGTACTTC.

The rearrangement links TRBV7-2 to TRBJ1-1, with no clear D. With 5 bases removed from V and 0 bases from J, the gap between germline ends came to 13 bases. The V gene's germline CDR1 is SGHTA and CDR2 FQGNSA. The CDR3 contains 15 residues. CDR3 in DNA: TGTGCCAGCAGCCCCCAACCGGGTATGAACACTGAAGCTTTCTTT. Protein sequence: CASSPQPGMNTEAFF.

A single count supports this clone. CDR3 in DNA: TGTGCCAGCAGCCCCGGACAGATTAGCAATCAGCCCCAGCATTTT. Amino acids: CASSPGQISNQPQHF. This rearrangement joins TRBV5-8 to TRBJ1-5; D might be TRBD1 (6 bases). Between the trimmed V and J ends, which lost 4 bases and 0 bases, there was a span of 11 bases. The V gene's germline CDR1 is SGHTS and CDR2 YDEGEE. The CDR3 has 15 amino acids.

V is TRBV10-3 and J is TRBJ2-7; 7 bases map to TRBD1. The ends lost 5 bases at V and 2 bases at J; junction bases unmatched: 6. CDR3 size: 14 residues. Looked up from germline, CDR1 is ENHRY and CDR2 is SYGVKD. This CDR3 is CAISQKTGAYEQYF. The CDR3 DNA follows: TGTGCCATCAGTCAAAAAACAGGGGCCTACGAGCAGTACTTC.

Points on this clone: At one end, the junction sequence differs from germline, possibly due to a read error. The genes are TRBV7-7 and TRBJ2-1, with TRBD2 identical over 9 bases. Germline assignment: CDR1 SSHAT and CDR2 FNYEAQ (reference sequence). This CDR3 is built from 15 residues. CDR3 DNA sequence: TGTGCTAGCAGCCCTAGCGGGAACTCCTACAATGAGCAGTTCTTC. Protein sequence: CASSPSGNSYNEQFF. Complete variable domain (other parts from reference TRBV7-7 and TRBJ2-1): GAGVSQSPRYKVTKRGQDVTLRCDPISSHATLYWYQQALGQGPEFLTYFNYEAQPDKSGLPSDRFSAERPEGSISTLTIQRTEQRDSAMYRCASSPSGNSYNEQFFGPGTRLTVL.

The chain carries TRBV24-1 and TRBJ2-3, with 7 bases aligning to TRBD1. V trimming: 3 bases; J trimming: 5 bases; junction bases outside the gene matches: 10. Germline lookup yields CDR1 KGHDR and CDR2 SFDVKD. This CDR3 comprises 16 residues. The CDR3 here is CATSDPGRGGKDTQYF. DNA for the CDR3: TGTGCCACCAGTGATCCGGGGAGAGGGGGCAAAGATACGCAGTATTTT.

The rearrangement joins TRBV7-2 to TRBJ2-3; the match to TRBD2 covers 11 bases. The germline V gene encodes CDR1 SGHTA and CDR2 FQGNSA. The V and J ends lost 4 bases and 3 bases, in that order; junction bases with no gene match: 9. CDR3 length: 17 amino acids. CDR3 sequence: CASSYRIAGGPTDTQYF. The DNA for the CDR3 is TGTGCCAGCAGCTACCGAATAGCGGGAGGGCCGACAGATACGCAGTATTTT.

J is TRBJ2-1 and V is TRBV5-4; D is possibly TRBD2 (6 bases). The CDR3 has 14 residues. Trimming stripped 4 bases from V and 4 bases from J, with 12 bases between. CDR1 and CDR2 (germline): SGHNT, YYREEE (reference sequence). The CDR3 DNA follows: TGTGCCAGCAGCCTTCCCGGGACTTACAATGAGCAGTTCTTC. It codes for CASSLPGTYNEQFF.

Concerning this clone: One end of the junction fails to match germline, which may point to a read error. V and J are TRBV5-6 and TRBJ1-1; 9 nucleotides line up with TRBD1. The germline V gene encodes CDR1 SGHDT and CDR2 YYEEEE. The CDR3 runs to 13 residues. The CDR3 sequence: CASSLVVGQGRDF. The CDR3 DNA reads TGTGCCAGCAGCTTAGTGGTAGGACAGGGGCGGGACTTT. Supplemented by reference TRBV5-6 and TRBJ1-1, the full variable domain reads DAGVTQSPTHLIKTRGQQVTLRCSPKSGHDTVSWYQQALGQGPQFIFQYYEEEERQRGNFPDRFSGHQFPNYSSELNVNALLLGDSALYLCASSLVVGQGRDFGQGTRLTVV.

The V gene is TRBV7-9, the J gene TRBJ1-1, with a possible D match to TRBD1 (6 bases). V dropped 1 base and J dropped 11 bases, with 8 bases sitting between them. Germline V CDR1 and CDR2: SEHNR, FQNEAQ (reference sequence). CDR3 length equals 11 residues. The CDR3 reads CASSLGDTAFF. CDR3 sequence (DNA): TGTGCCAGCAGCTTAGGGGACACTGCTTTCTTT.

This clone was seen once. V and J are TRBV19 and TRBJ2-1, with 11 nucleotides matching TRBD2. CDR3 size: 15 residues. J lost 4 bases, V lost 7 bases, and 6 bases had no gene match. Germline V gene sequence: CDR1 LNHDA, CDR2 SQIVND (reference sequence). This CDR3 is CASTPGLAEYNEQFF. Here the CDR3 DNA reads TGTGCCAGTACCCCGGGACTAGCGGAGTACAATGAGCAGTTCTTC.

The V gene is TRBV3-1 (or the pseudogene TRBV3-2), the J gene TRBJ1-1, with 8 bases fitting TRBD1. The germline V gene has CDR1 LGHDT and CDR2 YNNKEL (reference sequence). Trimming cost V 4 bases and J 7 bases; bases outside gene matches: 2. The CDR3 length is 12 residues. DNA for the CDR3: TGTGCCAGCAGCCGGACAGGGCTTGAAGCTTTCTTT. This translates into CASSRTGLEAFF.

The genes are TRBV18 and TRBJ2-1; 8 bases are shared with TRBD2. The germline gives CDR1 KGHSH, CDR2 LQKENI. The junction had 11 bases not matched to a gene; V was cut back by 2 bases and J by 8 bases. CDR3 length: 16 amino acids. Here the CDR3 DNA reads TGTGCCAGCTCACCAAGGGCCAGCGGGAGTTTTCATGAGCAGTTCTTC. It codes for CASSPRASGSFHEQFF.

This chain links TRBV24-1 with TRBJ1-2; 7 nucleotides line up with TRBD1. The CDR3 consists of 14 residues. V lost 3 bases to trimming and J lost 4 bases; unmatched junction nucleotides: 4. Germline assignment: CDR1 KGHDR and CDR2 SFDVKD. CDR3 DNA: TGTGCCACCAGTGATCCGACAGGGCTCTATGGCTACACCTTC. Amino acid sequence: CATSDPTGLYGYTF.

The CDR3 sequence: CASGLGASGWETQYF. The DNA of the CDR3 is TGTGCTAGTGGTTTGGGTGCTAGCGGATGGGAGACCCAGTACTTC. The V call is TRBV12-5, the J call TRBJ2-5; TRBD2 matches 7 bases. The junction had 7 bases not matched to a gene; V was cut back by 1 base and J by 5 bases. The CDR3 has 15 amino acids. Germline values: CDR1 LGHNT, CDR2 FRNRAP.

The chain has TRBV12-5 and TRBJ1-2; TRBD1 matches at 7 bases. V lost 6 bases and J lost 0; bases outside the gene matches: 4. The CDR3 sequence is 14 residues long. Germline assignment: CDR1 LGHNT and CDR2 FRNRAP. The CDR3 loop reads CASGLDRANYGYTF. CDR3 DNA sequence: TGTGCTAGTGGCCTCGACAGGGCTAACTATGGCTACACCTTC.